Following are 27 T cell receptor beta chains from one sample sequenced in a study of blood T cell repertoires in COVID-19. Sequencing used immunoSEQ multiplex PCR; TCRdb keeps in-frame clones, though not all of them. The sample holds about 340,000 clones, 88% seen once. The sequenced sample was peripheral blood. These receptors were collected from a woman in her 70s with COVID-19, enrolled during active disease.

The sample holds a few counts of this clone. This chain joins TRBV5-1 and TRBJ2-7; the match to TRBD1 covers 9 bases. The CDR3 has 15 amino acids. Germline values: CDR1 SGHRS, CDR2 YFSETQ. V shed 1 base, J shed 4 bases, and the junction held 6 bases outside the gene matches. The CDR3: CASSLSGQGMYEQYF. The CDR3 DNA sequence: TGCGCCAGCAGCTTGTCGGGACAGGGTATGTACGAGCAGTACTTC.

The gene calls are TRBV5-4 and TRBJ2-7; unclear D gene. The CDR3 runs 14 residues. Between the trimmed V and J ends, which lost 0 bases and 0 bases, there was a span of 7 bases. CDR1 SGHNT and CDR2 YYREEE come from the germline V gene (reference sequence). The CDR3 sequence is CASSLDTNSYEQYF. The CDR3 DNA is TGTGCCAGCAGCTTGGACACCAACTCCTACGAGCAGTACTTC.

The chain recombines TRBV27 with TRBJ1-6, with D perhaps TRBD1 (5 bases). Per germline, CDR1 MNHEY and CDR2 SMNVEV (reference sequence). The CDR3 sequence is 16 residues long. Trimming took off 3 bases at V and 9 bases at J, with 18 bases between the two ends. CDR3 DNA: TGTGCCAGCAGTTTTGGTCAGGGCGCGCTAATTTCACCCCTCCACTTT. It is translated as CASSFGQGALISPLHF.

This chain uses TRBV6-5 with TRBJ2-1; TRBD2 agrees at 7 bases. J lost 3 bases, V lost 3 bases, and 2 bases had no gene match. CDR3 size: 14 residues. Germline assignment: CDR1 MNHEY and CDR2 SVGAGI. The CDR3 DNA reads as TGTGCCAGCAGTTATCGCGGGGGCTACAATGAGCAGTTCTTC. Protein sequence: CASSYRGGYNEQFF.

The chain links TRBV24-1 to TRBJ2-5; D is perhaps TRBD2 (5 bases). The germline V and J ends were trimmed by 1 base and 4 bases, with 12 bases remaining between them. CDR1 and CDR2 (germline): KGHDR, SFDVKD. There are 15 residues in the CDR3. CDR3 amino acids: CATSDLSKGRETQYF. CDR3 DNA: TGTGCCACCAGTGATTTAAGTAAAGGGAGAGAGACCCAGTACTTC.

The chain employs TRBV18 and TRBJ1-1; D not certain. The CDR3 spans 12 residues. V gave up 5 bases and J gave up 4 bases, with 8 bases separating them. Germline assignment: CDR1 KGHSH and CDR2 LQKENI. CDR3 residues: CASSAGFTEAFF. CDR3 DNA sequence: TGTGCCAGCTCAGCGGGGTTCACTGAAGCTTTCTTT.

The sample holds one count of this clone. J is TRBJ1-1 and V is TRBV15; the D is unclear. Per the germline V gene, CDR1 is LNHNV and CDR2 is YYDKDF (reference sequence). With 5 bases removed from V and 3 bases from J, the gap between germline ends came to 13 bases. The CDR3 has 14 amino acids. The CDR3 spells CATSPTIEDTEAFF. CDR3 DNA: TGTGCCACCAGCCCGACTATCGAGGACACTGAAGCTTTCTTT.

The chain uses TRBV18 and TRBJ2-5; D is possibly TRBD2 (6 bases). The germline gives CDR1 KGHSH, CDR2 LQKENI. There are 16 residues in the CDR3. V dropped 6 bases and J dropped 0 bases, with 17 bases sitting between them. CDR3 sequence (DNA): TGTGCCAGCTCCGTTCCGGCGGGGCCCGACCAAGAGACCCAGTACTTC. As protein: CASSVPAGPDQETQYF.

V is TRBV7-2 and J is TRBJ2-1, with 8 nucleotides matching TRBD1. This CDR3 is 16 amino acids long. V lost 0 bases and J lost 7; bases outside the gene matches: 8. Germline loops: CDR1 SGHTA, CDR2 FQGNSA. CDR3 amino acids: CASSLASGGGKNEQFF. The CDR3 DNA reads TGTGCCAGCAGCTTAGCCTCAGGGGGCGGTAAAAATGAGCAGTTCTTC.

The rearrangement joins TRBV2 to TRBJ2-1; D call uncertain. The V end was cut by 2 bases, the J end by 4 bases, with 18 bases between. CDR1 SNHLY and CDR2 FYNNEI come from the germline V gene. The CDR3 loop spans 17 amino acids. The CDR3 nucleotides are TGTGCCAGCAGTGAATTGGGCAGTCAAACCATTTACAATGAGCAGTTCTTC. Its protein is CASSELGSQTIYNEQFF.

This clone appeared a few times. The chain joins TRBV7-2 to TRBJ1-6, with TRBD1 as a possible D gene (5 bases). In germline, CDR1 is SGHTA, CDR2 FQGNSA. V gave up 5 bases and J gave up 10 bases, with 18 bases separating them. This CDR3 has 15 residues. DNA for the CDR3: TGTGCCAGCAGCCCGCGGGACTCAGGATGGTCACCCCTCCACTTT. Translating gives CASSPRDSGWSPLHF.

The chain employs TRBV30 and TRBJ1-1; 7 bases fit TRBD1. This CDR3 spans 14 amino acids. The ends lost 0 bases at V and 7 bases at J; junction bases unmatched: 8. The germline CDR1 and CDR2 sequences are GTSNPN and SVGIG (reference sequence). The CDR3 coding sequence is TGTGCCTGGAGTGTACTCACAGGGGTAAATGAAGCTTTCTTT. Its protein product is CAWSVLTGVNEAFF.

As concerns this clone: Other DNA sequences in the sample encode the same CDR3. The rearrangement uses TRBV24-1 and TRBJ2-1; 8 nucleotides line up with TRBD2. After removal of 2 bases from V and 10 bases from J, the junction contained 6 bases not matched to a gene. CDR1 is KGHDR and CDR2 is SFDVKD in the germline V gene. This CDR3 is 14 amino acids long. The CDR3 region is CATSDSGLADEQFF. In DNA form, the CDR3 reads TGTGCCACCAGTGATTCCGGACTAGCCGACGAGCAGTTCTTC.

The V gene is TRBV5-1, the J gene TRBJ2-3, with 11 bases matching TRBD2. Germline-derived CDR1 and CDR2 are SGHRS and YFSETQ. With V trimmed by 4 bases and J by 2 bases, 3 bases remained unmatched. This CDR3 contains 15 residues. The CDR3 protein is CASSVSGGDTDTQYF. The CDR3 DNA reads TGCGCCAGCAGCGTTAGCGGGGGGGACACAGATACGCAGTATTTT.

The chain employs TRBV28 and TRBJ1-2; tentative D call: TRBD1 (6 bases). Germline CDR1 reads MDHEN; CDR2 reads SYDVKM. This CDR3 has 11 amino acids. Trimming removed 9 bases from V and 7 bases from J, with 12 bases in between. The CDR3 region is CASWGGSGYTF. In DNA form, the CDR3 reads TGTGCCAGTTGGGGGGGCAGTGGCTACACCTTC.

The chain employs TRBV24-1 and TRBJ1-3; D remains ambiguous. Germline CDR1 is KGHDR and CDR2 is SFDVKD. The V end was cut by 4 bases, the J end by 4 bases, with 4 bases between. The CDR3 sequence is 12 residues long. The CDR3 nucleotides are TGTGCCACCAGTGAGACAGGAAACACCATATATTTT. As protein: CATSETGNTIYF.

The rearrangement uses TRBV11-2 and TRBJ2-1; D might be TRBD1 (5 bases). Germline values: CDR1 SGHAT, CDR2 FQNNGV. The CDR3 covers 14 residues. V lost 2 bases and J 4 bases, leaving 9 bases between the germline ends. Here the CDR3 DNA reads TGTGCCAGCAGCTTAAGAGACAGATACAATGAGCAGTTCTTC. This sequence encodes CASSLRDRYNEQFF.

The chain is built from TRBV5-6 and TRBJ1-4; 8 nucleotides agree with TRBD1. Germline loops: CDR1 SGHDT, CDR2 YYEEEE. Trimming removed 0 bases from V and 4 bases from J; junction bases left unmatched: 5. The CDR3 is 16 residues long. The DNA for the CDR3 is TGTGCCAGCAGCTTGGAACAGGGGGTAGTTAATGAAAAACTGTTTTTT. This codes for CASSLEQGVVNEKLFF.

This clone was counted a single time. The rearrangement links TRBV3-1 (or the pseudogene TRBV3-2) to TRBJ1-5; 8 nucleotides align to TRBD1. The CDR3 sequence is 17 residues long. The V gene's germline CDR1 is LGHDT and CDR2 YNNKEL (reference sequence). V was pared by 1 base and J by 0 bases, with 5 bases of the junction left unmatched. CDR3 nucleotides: TGTGCCAGCAGCCAAGTTACAGGGGGGGATAGCAATCAGCCCCAGCATTTT. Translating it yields CASSQVTGGDSNQPQHF.

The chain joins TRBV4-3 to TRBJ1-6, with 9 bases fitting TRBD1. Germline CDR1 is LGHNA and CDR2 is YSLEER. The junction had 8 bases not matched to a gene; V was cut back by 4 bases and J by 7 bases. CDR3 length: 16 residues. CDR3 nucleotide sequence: TGCGCCAGCAGCCCAGTCATCGGGACAGGGAATTCACCCCTCCACTTT. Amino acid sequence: CASSPVIGTGNSPLHF.

CDR3 coding DNA: TGTGCCACCAGTGACCAAACAGGTTTCTATGGCTACACCTTC. It is translated as CATSDQTGFYGYTF. This chain connects TRBV24-1 to TRBJ1-2, with D maybe TRBD1 (5 bases). The germline V gene encodes CDR1 KGHDR and CDR2 SFDVKD. The V gene lost 4 bases and the J gene lost 4 bases, with 12 bases spanning the gap. The CDR3 has 14 residues.

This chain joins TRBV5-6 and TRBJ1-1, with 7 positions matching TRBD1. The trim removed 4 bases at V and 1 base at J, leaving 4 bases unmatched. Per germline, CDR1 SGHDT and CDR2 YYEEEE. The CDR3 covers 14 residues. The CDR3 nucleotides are TGTGCCAGCAGCGTCCGGGACAGGAACACTGAAGCTTTCTTT. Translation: CASSVRDRNTEAFF.

The CDR3 here is CASSPLGAMNTEAFF. The CDR3 DNA follows: TGTGCCAGCAGCCCCTTGGGGGCTATGAACACTGAAGCTTTCTTT. The chain combines TRBV5-6 with TRBJ1-1, with D perhaps TRBD1 (6 bases). CDR3 length equals 15 residues. The V gene's germline CDR1 is SGHDT and CDR2 YYEEEE. The V and J ends lost 4 bases and 0 bases respectively, with 13 bases between them. The variable domain in full, completed from reference TRBV5-6 and TRBJ1-1, reads DAGVTQSPTHLIKTRGQQVTLRCSPKSGHDTVSWYQQALGQGPQFIFQYYEEEERQRGNFPDRFSGHQFPNYSSELNVNALLLGDSALYLCASSPLGAMNTEAFFGQGTRLTVV.

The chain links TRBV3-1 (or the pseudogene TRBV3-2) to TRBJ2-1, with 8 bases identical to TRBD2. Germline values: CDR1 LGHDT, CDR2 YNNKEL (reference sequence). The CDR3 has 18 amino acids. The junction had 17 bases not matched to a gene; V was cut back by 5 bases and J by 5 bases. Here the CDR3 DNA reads TGTGCCAGCAGCGTAGGAACCCGAGAGCGGGGGAAGCACAATGAGCAGTTCTTC. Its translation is CASSVGTRERGKHNEQFF.

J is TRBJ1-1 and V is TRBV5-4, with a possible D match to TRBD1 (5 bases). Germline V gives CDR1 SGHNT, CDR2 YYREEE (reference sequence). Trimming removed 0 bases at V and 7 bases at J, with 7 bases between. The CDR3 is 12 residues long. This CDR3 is CASSLGQGEAFF. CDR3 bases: TGTGCCAGCAGCTTGGGGCAGGGTGAAGCTTTCTTT.

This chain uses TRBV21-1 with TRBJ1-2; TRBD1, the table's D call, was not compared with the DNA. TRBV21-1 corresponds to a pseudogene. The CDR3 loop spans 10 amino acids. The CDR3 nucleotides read TGTGCCAGAACAGGCTATGGCTACACCTTC. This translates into CARTGYGYTF.

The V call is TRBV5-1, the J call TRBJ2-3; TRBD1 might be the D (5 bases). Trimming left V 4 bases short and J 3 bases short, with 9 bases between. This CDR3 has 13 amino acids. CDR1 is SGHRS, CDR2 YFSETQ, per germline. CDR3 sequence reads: CASSRKGTDTQYF. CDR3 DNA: TGCGCCAGCAGCCGGAAGGGGACAGATACGCAGTATTTT.